The rows below give T cell receptor beta chains drawn from one sample of a study of OX40 agonist ivuxolimab in advanced cancers. Assay: immunoSEQ multiplex PCR; the TCRdb copy retains only in-frame clones and omits some. The table records about 47,000 clones, 81% of them present only once. The sequencing used CD4+ or CD8+ T cells sorted from blood, collected in a trial of the OX40 agonist ivuxolimab. All receptors derive from an adult with an advanced solid tumor such as melanoma, head and neck, liver or kidney cancer. The CDR3 runs from the conserved cysteine through the conserved F or W. The order of the fields is clone size, V gene, J gene, D gene, CDR3 protein, CDR3 DNA. A D gene is named only where the DNA matches it firmly. Some rows have no size entry. The others give once, few or many, or a class for an expanded clone.

-	TRBV5-6	TRBJ2-7	TRBD1	CASSLVSRDRDDEQYF	TGTGCCAGCAGCTTGGTATCCCGGGACAGGGACGACGAGCAGTACTTC
-	TRBV27	TRBJ2-7	-	CASSLGPSYEQYF	TGTGCCAGCAGTTTAGGGCCCAGCTACGAGCAGTACTTC
once	TRBV27	TRBJ2-1	-	CASSLSSGSVNEQFF	TGTGCCAGCAGTTTATCGTCAGGGTCGGTGAATGAGCAGTTCTTC
-	TRBV5-6	TRBJ1-2	TRBD1	CASSSGQGRGYTF	TGTGCCAGCAGCTCCGGACAGGGCCGCGGCTACACCTTC
-	TRBV13	TRBJ2-5	-	CASSTRQENQETQYF	TGTGCCAGCAGCACCCGACAGGAGAACCAAGAGACCCAGTACTTC
-	TRBV5-5	TRBJ2-2	TRBD2	CASSGLVAGAGELFF	TGTGCCAGCAGCGGCCTAGTAGCGGGAGCCGGGGAGCTGTTTTTT
-	TRBV29-1	TRBJ1-2	TRBD1	CSALTGEGYGYTF	TGCAGCGCCTTGACAGGGGAGGGCTATGGCTACACCTTC
-	TRBV6-1	TRBJ2-7	TRBD1	CASSEGTGGYEQYF	TGTGCCAGCAGTGAAGGGACAGGGGGGTACGAGCAGTACTTC
-	TRBV4-2	TRBJ1-6	-	CASSQDGSSQGSPLHF	TGTGCCAGCAGCCAAGATGGGTCAAGCCAAGGTTCACCCCTCCACTTT
once	TRBV2	TRBJ2-6	TRBD1	CASRGRAGGNSGANVLTF	TGTGCCAGCAGAGGTCGGGCAGGGGGCAACTCTGGGGCCAACGTCCTGACTTTC
-	TRBV29-1	TRBJ2-7	TRBD2	CSVSLAGEYEQYF	TGCAGCGTGTCACTAGCGGGAGAGTACGAGCAGTACTTC
-	TRBV29-1	TRBJ2-7	TRBD2	CSVLWTSGSSYEQYF	TGCAGCGTCCTTTGGACTAGCGGGAGCTCCTACGAGCAGTACTTC
-	TRBV28	TRBJ2-1	TRBD2	CASSTNLIAGGGYNEQFF	TGTGCCAGCAGTACTAACCTAATAGCGGGAGGGGGCTACAATGAGCAGTTCTTC
once	TRBV28	TRBJ1-2	TRBD1	CASSRRAGTGYFDYGYTF	TGTGCCAGCAGCAGAAGGGCCGGGACAGGGTACTTCGACTATGGCTACACCTTC
-	TRBV19	TRBJ1-5	-	CASSPAWDSNQPQHF	TGTGCCAGTAGTCCTGCCTGGGACAGCAATCAGCCCCAGCATTTT
-	TRBV4-1	TRBJ2-7	-	CASSQLTGPGEQYF	TGCGCCAGCAGCCAACTTACAGGGCCCGGCGAGCAGTACTTC
once	TRBV5-1	TRBJ1-5	-	CASSMDGTGDQPQHF	TGCGCCAGCAGCATGGACGGAACGGGCGATCAGCCCCAGCATTTT
-	TRBV27	TRBJ2-2	-	CASSFGTGELFF	TGTGCCAGCAGTTTCGGAACCGGGGAGCTGTTTTTT
many	TRBV9	TRBJ2-1	TRBD2	CASSASSGNEQFF	TGTGCCAGCAGCGCATCTAGCGGCAATGAGCAGTTCTTC
-	TRBV10-2	TRBJ2-2	-	CASSTGAAPGELFF	TGCGCCAGCAGCACCGGGGCCGCGCCCGGGGAGCTGTTTTTT
-	TRBV13	TRBJ2-1	TRBD2	CASSFAGEAYNEQFF	TGTGCCAGCAGCTTTGCGGGAGAAGCCTACAATGAGCAGTTCTTC
-	TRBV14	TRBJ1-4	-	CASSQGVAELFF	TGTGCCAGCAGCCAAGGTGTAGCGGAACTGTTTTTT
once	TRBV5-6	TRBJ2-7	-	CASSFGGGTYEQYF	TGTGCCAGCAGCTTTGGTGGGGGAACCTACGAGCAGTACTTC
-	TRBV6-4	TRBJ2-1	TRBD2	CASSDRGLAGASLYNEQFF	TGTGCCAGCAGTGACAGGGGACTAGCGGGAGCCTCGCTTTACAATGAGCAGTTCTTC
-	TRBV10-1	TRBJ2-7	TRBD2	CASSDLAGVSDEQYF	TGCGCCAGCAGTGATTTAGCGGGAGTATCGGACGAGCAGTACTTC
-	TRBV7-8	TRBJ1-1	-	CASSLGASGNTEPFF	TGTGCCAGCAGCTTAGGCGCTTCGGGGAACACTGAACCCTTCTTT
-	TRBV6-5	TRBJ1-1	-	CASRSPDGGGTEAFF	TGTGCCAGCAGAAGTCCGGATGGAGGCGGGACTGAAGCTTTCTTT
-	TRBV6-5	TRBJ2-7	TRBD1	CASSPGGRSEQYF	TGTGCCAGCAGCCCAGGGGGCCGGAGCGAGCAGTACTTC
-	TRBV9	TRBJ1-1	TRBD1	CASSVGQGLNTEAFF	TGTGCCAGCAGCGTCGGACAGGGGTTGAACACTGAAGCTTTCTTT
-	TRBV5-6	TRBJ2-2	-	CASSLGQNWYTGELFF	TGTGCCAGCAGCTTGGGGCAGAATTGGTATACCGGGGAGCTGTTTTTT
once	TRBV5-1	TRBJ1-1	-	CASTTKHIPEAFF	TGTGCCAGCACCACAAAACACATCCCAGAAGCTTTCTTT
-	TRBV6-5	TRBJ2-5	TRBD1	CASSLGTGLGEQYF	TGTGCCAGCAGTTTAGGGACAGGGCTGGGTGAGCAGTACTTC
-	TRBV9	TRBJ1-1	-	CASSVGGFTEAFF	TGTGCCAGCAGCGTAGGTGGGTTCACTGAAGCTTTCTTT
-	TRBV19	TRBJ2-7	TRBD2	CASSLRGAEQYF	TGTGCCAGTAGTTTGCGGGGGGCCGAGCAGTACTTC
-	TRBV5-4	TRBJ1-4	-	CASSLWTDLEKLFF	TGTGCCAGCAGCTTGTGGACAGACCTCGAAAAACTGTTTTTT
-	TRBV27	TRBJ2-3	TRBD2	CASSLVSGESTDTQYF	TGTGCCAGCAGTTTAGTTAGCGGGGAAAGCACAGATACGCAGTATTTT
once	TRBV27	TRBJ1-1	-	CASSSSSGGTEAFF	TGTGCCAGCAGTTCCTCCTCGGGGGGCACTGAAGCTTTCTTT
-	TRBV5-1	TRBJ1-1	-	CASSLGANTEAFF	TGCGCCAGCAGCTTGGGGGCAAACACTGAAGCTTTCTTT
-	TRBV11-2	TRBJ2-1	-	CASSLGSGTNNEQFF	TGTGCCAGCAGCTTAGGGAGCGGTACCAACAATGAGCAGTTCTTC
-	TRBV27	TRBJ2-1	TRBD1	CASTRTGTYNEQFF	TGTGCCAGCACCAGGACAGGGACCTACAATGAGCAGTTCTTC
-	TRBV10-2	TRBJ1-1	-	CASSGGNTEAFF	TGCGCCAGCAGTGGAGGGAACACTGAAGCTTTCTTT
-	TRBV30	TRBJ1-2	-	CAWSPTGSYGYTF	TGTGCCTGGAGTCCGACGGGTTCCTATGGCTACACCTTC
-	TRBV13	TRBJ2-2	-	CASSSRQGSTGELFF	TGTGCCAGCAGCTCAAGGCAGGGATCCACCGGGGAGCTGTTTTTT
-	TRBV4-3	TRBJ2-5	-	CASSPGRGQETQYF	TGCGCCAGCAGCCCCGGTCGGGGGCAAGAGACCCAGTACTTC
-	TRBV14	TRBJ2-1	-	CASSHPGGYNEQFF	TGTGCCAGCAGCCACCCCGGGGGCTACAATGAGCAGTTCTTC
few	TRBV4-2	TRBJ2-3	TRBD2	CASSQDGGVGTDTQYF	TGTGCCAGCAGCCAAGATGGGGGGGTCGGTACAGATACGCAGTATTTT
-	TRBV28	TRBJ1-3	TRBD1	CASRSYRDSPFLSGNTIYF	TGTGCCAGCAGATCTTACCGGGACAGTCCCTTCCTCTCTGGAAACACCATATATTTT
-	TRBV27	TRBJ1-2	-	CASSPQEGTYGYTF	TGTGCCAGCAGTCCTCAGGAGGGAACCTATGGCTACACCTTC
-	TRBV15	TRBJ2-3	TRBD2	CATSRTGGLAGVGATDTQYF	TGTGCCACCAGCAGGACGGGGGGACTAGCGGGAGTCGGGGCCACAGATACGCAGTATTTT